A selection of T cell receptor beta chains follows, all from one sample in a study of blood T cell repertoires in COVID-19. Measured with immunoSEQ multiplex PCR; TCRdb has only the in-frame clones, and not every one. The repertoire consists of 70,000 to 85,000 clones, with about four fifths occurring once and the leading ten covering roughly 10%. The sequencing sample was made of peripheral blood. These receptors all come from a human donor in a cohort sampled during active COVID-19. CDR3s include the opening cysteine and the closing phenylalanine or tryptophan. Fields, in order: CDR3 protein, CDR3 DNA, J gene, V gene, D gene, clone size, CDR3 length. A D gene is named only where the DNA matches it firmly. The size entry is marked missing in some rows and otherwise reads once, few, many or a size class.

CDR3: CASRKGTGGGNGYTF
DNA: TGTGCCAGCAGGAAAGGGACAGGGGGCGGGAATGGCTACACCTTC
J: TRBJ1-2
V: TRBV28
D: TRBD1
size: .
length: 15

CDR3: CASSPRTSGRSSTDTQYF
DNA: TGCGCCAGCAGCCCTAGGACTAGCGGGAGGTCTAGCACAGATACGCAGTATTTT
J: TRBJ2-3
V: TRBV4-1
D: TRBD2
size: .
length: 18

CDR3: CASSIELSSYEQYF
DNA: TGTGCCAGTAGTATAGAGCTTAGCTCCTACGAGCAGTACTTC
J: TRBJ2-7
V: TRBV19
D: .
size: .
length: 14

CDR3: CASSWTGDSAEAFF
DNA: TGCGCCAGCAGCTGGACAGGGGATTCGGCTGAAGCTTTCTTT
J: TRBJ1-1
V: TRBV5-1
D: TRBD1
size: .
length: 14

CDR3: CASSVGGGLPKQETQYF
DNA: TGTGCCAGCAGCGTAGGGGGAGGGCTACCCAAGCAAGAGACCCAGTACTTC
J: TRBJ2-5
V: TRBV9
D: TRBD2
size: .
length: 17

CDR3: CASSREAGGAFQHF
DNA: TGTGCCAGTAGTCGGGAGGCAGGGGGCGCGTTCCAGCATTTT
J: TRBJ1-5
V: TRBV19
D: TRBD1
size: .
length: 14

CDR3: CASSLVGGNQPQHF
DNA: TGTGCCAGCAGCTTAGTCGGGGGCAATCAGCCCCAGCATTTT
J: TRBJ1-5
V: TRBV11-2
D: .
size: once
length: 14

CDR3: CASSDGTMGEDTQYF
DNA: TGTGCCAGCAGTGACGGGACAATGGGGGAAGATACGCAGTATTTT
J: TRBJ2-3
V: TRBV6-4
D: .
size: once
length: 15

CDR3: CASSPIQGASTDTQYF
DNA: TGTGCCAGCTCACCAATCCAGGGGGCAAGCACAGATACGCAGTATTTT
J: TRBJ2-3
V: TRBV18
D: TRBD1
size: .
length: 16

CDR3: CATSESSGPADTQYF
DNA: TGTGCCACCAGTGAGAGTAGCGGCCCCGCAGATACGCAGTATTTT
J: TRBJ2-3
V: TRBV24-1
D: .
size: few
length: 15

CDR3: CASSRAEGGQPQHF
DNA: TGTGCCAGCAGTCGGGCCGAGGGAGGTCAGCCCCAGCATTTT
J: TRBJ1-5
V: TRBV2
D: .
size: .
length: 14

CDR3: CASSQEEGWETQYF
DNA: TGTGCCAGCAGCCAAGAGGAGGGCTGGGAGACCCAGTACTTC
J: TRBJ2-5
V: TRBV3-1/TRBV3-2
D: .
size: .
length: 14

CDR3: CASSDSSGRATDTQYF
DNA: TGTGCCAGCAGTGACTCTAGCGGGAGGGCCACAGATACGCAGTATTTT
J: TRBJ2-3
V: TRBV6-4
D: TRBD2
size: medium-sized
length: 16

CDR3: CATSRQNTGELFF
DNA: TGTGCCACCAGCAGACAAAACACCGGGGAGCTGTTTTTT
J: TRBJ2-2
V: TRBV15
D: .
size: few
length: 13